This record concerns one T cell receptor (beta chain) sequence. The antigen is not known. This entry comes from a study of T cells in localized non-small cell lung cancer. Whole-study results and caveats: Elevated circulating T cell density in blood was associated with longer overall survival. The highest T cell clonality was in uninvolved adjacent lung, above tumor.

Deletions cut 6 bases from V and 4 bases from J, with 16 bases between. Looked up from germline, CDR1 is MNHNY and CDR2 is SVGAGI (reference sequence). The CDR3 has 15 residues. Produced via immunoSEQ multiplex PCR; TCRdb's table is partial and in-frame only. The sample includes some 64,000 clones, about 90% of them seen just once. The gene calls are TRBV6-6 and TRBJ1-5, with D possibly TRBD1 on 6 matching bases. This sequence originates from a woman between 35 and 70 years old with stage I lung adenocarcinoma. Sequencing used peripheral blood, obtained before any cancer treatment. The CDR3 reads CASRTAQTGNQPQHF. DNA of the CDR3: TGTGCCAGCAGGACGGCACAGACAGGAAATCAGCCCCAGCATTTT.